This T cell receptor beta chain was retrieved from a study of Graves' ophthalmopathy and Graves' hyperthyroidism. Ophthalmopathic donors had moderate-to-severe activity, CAS ≥3 and NOSPECS ≥4, with disease that had lasted under 3 months. For repertoire sequencing, the TCR beta CDR3 regions were amplified from RNA transcripts. RT-PCR was first run with HTBI primers, then multiplex PCR in a second round. TCRdb independently ran MiXCR on the multiplex PCR reads; one entry per CDR3 protein. The table has about 660,000 distinct CDR3 sequences, just over 40% seen once. Germline assignment: CDR1 LGHNT and CDR2 FRNRAP. V lost 7 bases to trimming and J lost 7 bases, with 17 bases between them. There are 15 residues in the CDR3.

The origin of this receptor is an adult man with Graves' ophthalmopathy. The source material was peripheral blood. The chain couples TRBV12-5 to TRBJ1-6; a weak D match, TRBD1 (5 bases). CDR3 in amino acids: CASAPDLPGNSPLHF. The DNA for the CDR3 is TGTGCTAGTGCCCCGGACCTACCAGGGAATTCACCCCTCCACTTT.